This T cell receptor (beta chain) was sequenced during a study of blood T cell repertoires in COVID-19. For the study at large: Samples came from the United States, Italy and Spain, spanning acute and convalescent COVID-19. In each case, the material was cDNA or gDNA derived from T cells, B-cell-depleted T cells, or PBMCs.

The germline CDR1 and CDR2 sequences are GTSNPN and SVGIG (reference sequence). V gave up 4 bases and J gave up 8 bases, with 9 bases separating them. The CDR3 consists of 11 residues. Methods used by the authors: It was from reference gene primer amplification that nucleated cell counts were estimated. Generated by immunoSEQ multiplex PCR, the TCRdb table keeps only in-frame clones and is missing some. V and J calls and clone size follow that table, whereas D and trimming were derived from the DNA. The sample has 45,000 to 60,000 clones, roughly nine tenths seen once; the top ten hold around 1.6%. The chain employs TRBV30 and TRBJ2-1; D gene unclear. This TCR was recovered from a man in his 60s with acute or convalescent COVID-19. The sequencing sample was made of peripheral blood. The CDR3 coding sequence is TGTGCCTGGACAAAGAGCGATGAGCAGTTCTTC. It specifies CAWTKSDEQFF.